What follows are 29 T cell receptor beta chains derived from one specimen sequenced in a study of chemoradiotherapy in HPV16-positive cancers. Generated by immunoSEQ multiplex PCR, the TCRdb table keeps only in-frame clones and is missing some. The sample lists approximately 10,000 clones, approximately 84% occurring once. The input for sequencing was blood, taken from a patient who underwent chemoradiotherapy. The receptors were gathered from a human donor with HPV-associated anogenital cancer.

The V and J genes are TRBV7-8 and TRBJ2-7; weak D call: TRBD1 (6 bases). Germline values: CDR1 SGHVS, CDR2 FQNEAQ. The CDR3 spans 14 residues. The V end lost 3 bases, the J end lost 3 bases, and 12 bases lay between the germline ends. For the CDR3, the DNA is TGTGCCAGCAGCTTCAGGGGCAGCTTCTACGAGCAGTACTTC. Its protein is CASSFRGSFYEQYF.

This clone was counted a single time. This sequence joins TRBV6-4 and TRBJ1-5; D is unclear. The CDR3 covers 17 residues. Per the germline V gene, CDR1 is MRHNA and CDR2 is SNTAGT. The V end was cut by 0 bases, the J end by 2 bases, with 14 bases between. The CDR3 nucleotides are TGTGCCAGCAGTGACTCGCAAGGCTTCGCCGGCAATCAGCCCCAGCATTTT. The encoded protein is CASSDSQGFAGNQPQHF.

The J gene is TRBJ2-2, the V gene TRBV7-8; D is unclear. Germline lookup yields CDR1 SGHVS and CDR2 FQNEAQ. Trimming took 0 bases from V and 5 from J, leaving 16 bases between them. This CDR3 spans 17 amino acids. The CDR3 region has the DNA TGTGCCAGCAGCTTAGCCAGTACCTCCAGGAGTACCGGGGAGCTGTTTTTT. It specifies CASSLASTSRSTGELFF.

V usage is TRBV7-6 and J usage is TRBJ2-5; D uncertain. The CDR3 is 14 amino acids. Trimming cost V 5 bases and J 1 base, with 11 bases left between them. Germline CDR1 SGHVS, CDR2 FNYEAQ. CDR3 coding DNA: TGTGCCAGCAGCCCCCTACCATTCCAAGAGACCCAGTACTTC. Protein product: CASSPLPFQETQYF.

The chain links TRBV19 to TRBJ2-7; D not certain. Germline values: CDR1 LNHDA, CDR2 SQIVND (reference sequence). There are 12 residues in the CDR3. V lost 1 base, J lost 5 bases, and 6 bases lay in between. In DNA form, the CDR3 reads TGTGCCAGTAGTATAGCAGAAGACGAGCAGTACTTC. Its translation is CASSIAEDEQYF.

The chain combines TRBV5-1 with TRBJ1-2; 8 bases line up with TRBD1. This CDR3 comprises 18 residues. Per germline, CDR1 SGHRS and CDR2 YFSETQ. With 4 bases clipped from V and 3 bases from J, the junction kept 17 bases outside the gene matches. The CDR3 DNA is TGCGCCAGCAGCACCTCAGCCGGACAGGGCCTATTTGACTATGGCTACACCTTC. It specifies CASSTSAGQGLFDYGYTF.

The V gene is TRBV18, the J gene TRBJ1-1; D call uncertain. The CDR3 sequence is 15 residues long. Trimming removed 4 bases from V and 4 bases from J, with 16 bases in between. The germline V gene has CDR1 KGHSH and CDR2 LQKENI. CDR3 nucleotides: TGTGCCAGCTCACAGATGAATGGCCCCATCACTGAAGCTTTCTTT. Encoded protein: CASSQMNGPITEAFF.

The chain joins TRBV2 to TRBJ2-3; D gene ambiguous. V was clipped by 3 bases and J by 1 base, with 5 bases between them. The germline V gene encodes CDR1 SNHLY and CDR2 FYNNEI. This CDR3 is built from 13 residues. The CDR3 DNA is TGTGCCAGCAGTGAGGTCGGCACAGATACGCAGTATTTT. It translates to CASSEVGTDTQYF.

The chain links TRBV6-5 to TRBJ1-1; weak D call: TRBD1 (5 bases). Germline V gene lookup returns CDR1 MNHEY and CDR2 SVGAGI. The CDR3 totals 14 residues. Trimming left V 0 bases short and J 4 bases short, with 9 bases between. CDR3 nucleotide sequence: TGTGCCAGCAGTTACTCAGGGGTGGGCACTGAAGCTTTCTTT. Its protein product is CASSYSGVGTEAFF.

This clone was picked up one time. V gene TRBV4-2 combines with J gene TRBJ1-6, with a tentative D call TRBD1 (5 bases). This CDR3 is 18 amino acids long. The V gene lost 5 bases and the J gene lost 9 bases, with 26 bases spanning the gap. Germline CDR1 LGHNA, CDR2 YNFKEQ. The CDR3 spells CASSWPRARGPMGSPLHF. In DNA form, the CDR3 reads TGTGCCAGCAGCTGGCCTAGGGCGAGGGGCCCTATGGGTTCACCCCTCCACTTT.

DNA for the CDR3: TGTGCTAGTGGTTTGGACGTAGGGCAGCCCCAGCATTTT. Translating it yields CASGLDVGQPQHF. The J gene is TRBJ1-5, the V gene TRBV12-5; D is ambiguous. Germline assignment: CDR1 LGHNT and CDR2 FRNRAP. V dropped 1 base and J dropped 7 bases, with 8 bases sitting between them. This CDR3 contains 13 residues.

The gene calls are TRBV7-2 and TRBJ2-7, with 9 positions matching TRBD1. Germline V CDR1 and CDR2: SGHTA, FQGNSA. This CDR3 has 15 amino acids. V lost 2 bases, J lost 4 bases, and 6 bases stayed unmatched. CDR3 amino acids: CASSLMGQGEYEQYF. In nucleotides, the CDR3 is TGTGCCAGCAGCTTAATGGGACAGGGAGAATACGAGCAGTACTTC.

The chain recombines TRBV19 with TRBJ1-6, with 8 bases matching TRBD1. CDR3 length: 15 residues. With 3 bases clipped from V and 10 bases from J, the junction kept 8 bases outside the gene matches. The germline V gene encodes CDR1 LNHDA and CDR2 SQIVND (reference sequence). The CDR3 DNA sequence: TGTGCCAGTAGTATTCAATCAGGGGGCCGATCACCCCTCCACTTT. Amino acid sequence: CASSIQSGGRSPLHF.

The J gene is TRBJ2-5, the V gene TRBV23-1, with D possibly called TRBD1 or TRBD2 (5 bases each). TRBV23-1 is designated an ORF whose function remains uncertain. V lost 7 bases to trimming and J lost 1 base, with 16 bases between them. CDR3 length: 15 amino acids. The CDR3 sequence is CASTLGPGFQETQYF. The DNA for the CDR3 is TGCGCCAGCACCCTGGGACCGGGATTCCAAGAGACCCAGTACTTC.

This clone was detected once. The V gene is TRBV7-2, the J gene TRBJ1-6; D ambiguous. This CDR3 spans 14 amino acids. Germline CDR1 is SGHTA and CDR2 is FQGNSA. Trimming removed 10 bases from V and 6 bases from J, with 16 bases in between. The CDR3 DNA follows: TGTGCCATCTCGGTGGGCGGAACTAATTCACCCCTCCACTTT. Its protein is CAISVGGTNSPLHF.

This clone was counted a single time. CDR3: CASSLGRGFDGNTIYF. DNA of the CDR3: TGTGCCAGCAGCTTAGGTCGGGGGTTTGATGGAAACACCATATATTTT. This chain links TRBV7-6 with TRBJ1-3, with a possible D match to TRBD1 (5 bases). The CDR3 totals 16 residues. V lost 1 base to trimming and J lost 3 bases, with 13 bases between them. Per the germline V gene, CDR1 is SGHVS and CDR2 is FNYEAQ.

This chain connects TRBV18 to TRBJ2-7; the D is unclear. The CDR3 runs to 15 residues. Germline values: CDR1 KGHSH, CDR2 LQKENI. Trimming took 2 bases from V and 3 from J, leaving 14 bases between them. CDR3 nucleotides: TGTGCCAGCTCACCAGGTACAGACGATTTCTACGAGCAGTACTTC. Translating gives CASSPGTDDFYEQYF.

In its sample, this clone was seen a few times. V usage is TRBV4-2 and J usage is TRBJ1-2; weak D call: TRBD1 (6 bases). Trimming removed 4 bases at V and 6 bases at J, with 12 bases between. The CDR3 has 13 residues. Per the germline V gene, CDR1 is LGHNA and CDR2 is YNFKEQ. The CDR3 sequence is CASSPVGGNGYTF. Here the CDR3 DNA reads TGTGCCAGCAGCCCGGTAGGGGGGAATGGCTACACCTTC.

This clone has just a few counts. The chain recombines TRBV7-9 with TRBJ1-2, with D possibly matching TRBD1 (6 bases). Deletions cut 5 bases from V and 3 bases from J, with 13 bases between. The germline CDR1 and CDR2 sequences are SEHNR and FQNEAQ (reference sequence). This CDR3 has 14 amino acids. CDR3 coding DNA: TGTGCCAGCAGCCGACTGAGGGGGGACTATGGCTACACCTTC. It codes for CASSRLRGDYGYTF. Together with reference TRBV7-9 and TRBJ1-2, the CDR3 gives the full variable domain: DTGVSQNPRHKITKRGQNVTFRCDPISEHNRLYWYRQTLGQGPEFLTYFQNEAQLEKSRLLSDRFSAERPKGSFSTLEIQRTEQGDSAMYLCASSRLRGDYGYTFGSGTRLTVV.

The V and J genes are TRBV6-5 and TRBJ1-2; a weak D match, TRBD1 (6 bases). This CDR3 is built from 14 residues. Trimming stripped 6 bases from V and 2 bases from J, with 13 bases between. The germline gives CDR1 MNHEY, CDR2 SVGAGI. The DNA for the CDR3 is TGTGCCAGCAGCAAACAGGGACTAAACTATGGCTACACCTTC. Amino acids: CASSKQGLNYGYTF.

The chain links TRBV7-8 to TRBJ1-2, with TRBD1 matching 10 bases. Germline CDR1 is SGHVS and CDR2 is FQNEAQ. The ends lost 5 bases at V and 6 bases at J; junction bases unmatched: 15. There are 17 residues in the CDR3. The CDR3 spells CASSVRDRGFWMDGYTF. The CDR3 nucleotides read TGTGCCAGCAGCGTCCGGGACAGGGGATTTTGGATGGATGGCTACACCTTC. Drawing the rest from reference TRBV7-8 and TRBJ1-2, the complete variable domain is GAGVSQSPRYKVAKRGQDVALRCDPISGHVSLFWYQQALGQGPEFLTYFQNEAQLDKSGLPSDRFFAERPEGSVSTLKIQRTQQEDSAVYLCASSVRDRGFWMDGYTFGSGTRLTVV.

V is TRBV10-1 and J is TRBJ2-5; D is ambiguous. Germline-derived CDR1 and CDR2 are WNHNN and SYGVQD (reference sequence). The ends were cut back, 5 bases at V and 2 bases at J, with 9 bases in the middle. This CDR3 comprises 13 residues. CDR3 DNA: TGCGCCAGCAGTACGACACGACAAGAGACCCAGTACTTC. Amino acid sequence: CASSTTRQETQYF.

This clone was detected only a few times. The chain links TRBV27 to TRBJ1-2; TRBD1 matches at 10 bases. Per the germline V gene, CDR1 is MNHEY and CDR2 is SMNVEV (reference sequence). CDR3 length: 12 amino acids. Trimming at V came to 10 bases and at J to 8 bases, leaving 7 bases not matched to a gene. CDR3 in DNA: TGTGCCACAGGGACAGGGGCGCAGGGCTACACCTTC. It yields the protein CATGTGAQGYTF.

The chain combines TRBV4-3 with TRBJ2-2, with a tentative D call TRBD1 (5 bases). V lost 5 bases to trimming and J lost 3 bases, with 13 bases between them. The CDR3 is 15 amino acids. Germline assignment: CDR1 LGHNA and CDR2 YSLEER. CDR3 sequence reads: CASSSQGLHTGELFF. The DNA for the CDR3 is TGCGCCAGCAGCAGTCAGGGCTTACACACCGGGGAGCTGTTTTTT.

CDR3 nucleotides: TGCGCCAGCAGCCAAGATGTAGGACTAGCGGGGGGCCAAGAGACCCAGTACTTC. Amino acid sequence: CASSQDVGLAGGQETQYF. The gene calls are TRBV4-1 and TRBJ2-5; 14 bases map to TRBD2. Germline CDR1 is MGHRA and CDR2 is YSYEKL. The J segment lost 1 base and the V segment lost 0 bases, leaving 4 bases of the junction unmatched. CDR3 length equals 18 residues.

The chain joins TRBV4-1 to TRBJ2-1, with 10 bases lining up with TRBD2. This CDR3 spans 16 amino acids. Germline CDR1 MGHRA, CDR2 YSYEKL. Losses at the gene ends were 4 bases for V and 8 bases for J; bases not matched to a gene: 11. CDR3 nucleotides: TGCGCCAGCAGCCCCGGGATTCTCGGGACTAGCGATGAGCAGTTCTTC. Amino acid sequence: CASSPGILGTSDEQFF.

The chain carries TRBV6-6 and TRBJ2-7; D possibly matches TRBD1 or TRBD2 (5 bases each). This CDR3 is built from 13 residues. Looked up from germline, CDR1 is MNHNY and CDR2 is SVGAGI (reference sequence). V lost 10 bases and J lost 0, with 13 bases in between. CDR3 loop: CATTGTGSYEQYF. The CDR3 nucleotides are TGTGCCACCACCGGGACGGGCTCCTACGAGCAGTACTTC.

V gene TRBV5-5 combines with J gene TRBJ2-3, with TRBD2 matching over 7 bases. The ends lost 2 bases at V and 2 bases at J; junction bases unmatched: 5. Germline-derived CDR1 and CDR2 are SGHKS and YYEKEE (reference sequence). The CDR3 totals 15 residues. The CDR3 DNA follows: TGTGCCAGCAGCTTACCCGCGGGGGTCACAGATACGCAGTATTTT. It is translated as CASSLPAGVTDTQYF.

Written as DNA, the CDR3 is TGTGCCAGCAGCTTCGGGACAGGGGCATATGGCTACACCTTC. Translating gives CASSFGTGAYGYTF. The chain is built from TRBV5-6 and TRBJ1-2, with 10 bases identical to TRBD1. This CDR3 has 14 amino acids. V was clipped by 2 bases and J by 5 bases; unmatched bases: 3. CDR1 is SGHDT and CDR2 is YYEEEE in the germline V gene.